The rows below give T cell receptor beta chains drawn from one sample of a study of blood T cell repertoires in COVID-19. Sequencing was performed with immunoSEQ multiplex PCR; in TCRdb, only in-frame clones are kept and a portion is missing. The repertoire holds around 80,000 clones, with over 70% as singletons. The source material was peripheral blood. The receptor source for this set is a man aged 50 to 59 with active or convalescent COVID-19. CDR3s leave out the opening cysteine and the closing phenylalanine or tryptophan.

j_gene: TRBJ2-1
v_gene: TRBV6-5
CDR3aa: ASSIPGQGYNEQF

j_gene: TRBJ1-1
v_gene: TRBV4-1
CDR3aa: ASSRNRENTEAF

j_gene: TRBJ1-4
v_gene: TRBV7-9
CDR3aa: ASSPDRTNEKLF

j_gene: TRBJ2-3
v_gene: TRBV7-6
CDR3aa: ASSQPGGENTDTQY

j_gene: TRBJ1-6
v_gene: TRBV14
CDR3aa: ASSRGTGGYSPLH

j_gene: TRBJ1-6
v_gene: TRBV6-5
CDR3aa: ASGGQGGSPLH

j_gene: TRBJ2-3
v_gene: TRBV9
CDR3aa: ASSDGTSGSDTQY

j_gene: TRBJ1-5
v_gene: TRBV6-1
CDR3aa: ASSDGQGGGNQPQH

j_gene: TRBJ2-2
v_gene: TRBV9
CDR3aa: ASSVAGDTGELF

j_gene: TRBJ1-1
v_gene: TRBV5-1
CDR3aa: ASSLGPQGRGTEAF

j_gene: TRBJ2-7
v_gene: TRBV2
CDR3aa: ASRAGGKQY

j_gene: TRBJ2-7
v_gene: TRBV29-1
CDR3aa: SVVRDSSYEQY

j_gene: TRBJ2-2
v_gene: TRBV5-6
CDR3aa: ASSSRLAGALTGELF

j_gene: TRBJ1-2
v_gene: TRBV6-2/TRBV6-3
CDR3aa: ASSYSTDRGDYGYT

j_gene: TRBJ2-2
v_gene: TRBV3-1/TRBV3-2
CDR3aa: ASSQSRVTGELF

j_gene: TRBJ2-2
v_gene: TRBV5-1
CDR3aa: ASQISPNTGELF

j_gene: TRBJ2-2
v_gene: TRBV18
CDR3aa: ASSGRENTGELF

j_gene: TRBJ2-5
v_gene: TRBV4-2
CDR3aa: ASSRSLSGPQETQY

j_gene: TRBJ2-5
v_gene: TRBV4-1
CDR3aa: ASSQSGGAGETQY

j_gene: TRBJ1-2
v_gene: TRBV19
CDR3aa: ASNPKQGYGYT

j_gene: TRBJ2-5
v_gene: TRBV4-2
CDR3aa: ASSQDRERFRETQY

j_gene: TRBJ1-1
v_gene: TRBV19
CDR3aa: ASGALNTEAF

j_gene: TRBJ2-5
v_gene: TRBV6-2/TRBV6-3
CDR3aa: ASSYPGTSSETQY

j_gene: TRBJ2-5
v_gene: TRBV5-5
CDR3aa: ASSLGTAKETQY

j_gene: TRBJ1-1
v_gene: TRBV11-3
CDR3aa: ASSLDRSVAF

j_gene: TRBJ1-1
v_gene: TRBV5-5
CDR3aa: ASSLETHGGTEAF

j_gene: TRBJ2-4
v_gene: TRBV4-1
CDR3aa: ASSQDGTDKNIQY

j_gene: TRBJ2-1
v_gene: TRBV5-1
CDR3aa: ASSSGQGDNEQF

j_gene: TRBJ1-1
v_gene: TRBV19
CDR3aa: ASINQGAGHTEAF

j_gene: TRBJ2-7
v_gene: TRBV6-2/TRBV6-3
CDR3aa: ASSYGTGPYEQY

j_gene: TRBJ1-1
v_gene: TRBV10-1
CDR3aa: ASSERGPTTEAF

j_gene: TRBJ2-1
v_gene: TRBV10-3
CDR3aa: AINPGLGDEQF

j_gene: TRBJ2-2
v_gene: TRBV3-1/TRBV3-2
CDR3aa: ASSEQVNTGELF

j_gene: TRBJ1-1
v_gene: TRBV6-5
CDR3aa: ASSYSTGEAF

j_gene: TRBJ2-7
v_gene: TRBV9
CDR3aa: ASSVEGSYEQY

j_gene: TRBJ2-4
v_gene: TRBV6-2/TRBV6-3
CDR3aa: ASSYSRSLDIQY

j_gene: TRBJ2-4
v_gene: TRBV6-5
CDR3aa: ASTTQNIQY

j_gene: TRBJ2-1
v_gene: TRBV6-5
CDR3aa: ASTERGGVDEQF

j_gene: TRBJ2-5
v_gene: TRBV3-1/TRBV3-2
CDR3aa: ASSQGPAGVGETQY

j_gene: TRBJ1-5
v_gene: TRBV7-2
CDR3aa: ASSGQGDQPQH

j_gene: TRBJ2-5
v_gene: TRBV5-4
CDR3aa: ASSLVGEGGETQY

j_gene: TRBJ2-7
v_gene: TRBV7-2
CDR3aa: ASSLAVSGGGEQY

j_gene: TRBJ1-2
v_gene: TRBV2
CDR3aa: ASSGTADYGYT

j_gene: TRBJ1-5
v_gene: TRBV28
CDR3aa: ASSFPGTGNQPQH

j_gene: TRBJ2-3
v_gene: TRBV3-1/TRBV3-2
CDR3aa: ASSQTGTTDTQY

j_gene: TRBJ1-3
v_gene: TRBV10-1
CDR3aa: ASSGPGGSGNTIY

j_gene: TRBJ1-1
v_gene: TRBV6-5
CDR3aa: ASNLVLNTEAF

j_gene: TRBJ2-1
v_gene: TRBV10-3
CDR3aa: AIGGLAGDYNEQF

j_gene: TRBJ2-5
v_gene: TRBV29-1
CDR3aa: SVDVAGLGGTQY